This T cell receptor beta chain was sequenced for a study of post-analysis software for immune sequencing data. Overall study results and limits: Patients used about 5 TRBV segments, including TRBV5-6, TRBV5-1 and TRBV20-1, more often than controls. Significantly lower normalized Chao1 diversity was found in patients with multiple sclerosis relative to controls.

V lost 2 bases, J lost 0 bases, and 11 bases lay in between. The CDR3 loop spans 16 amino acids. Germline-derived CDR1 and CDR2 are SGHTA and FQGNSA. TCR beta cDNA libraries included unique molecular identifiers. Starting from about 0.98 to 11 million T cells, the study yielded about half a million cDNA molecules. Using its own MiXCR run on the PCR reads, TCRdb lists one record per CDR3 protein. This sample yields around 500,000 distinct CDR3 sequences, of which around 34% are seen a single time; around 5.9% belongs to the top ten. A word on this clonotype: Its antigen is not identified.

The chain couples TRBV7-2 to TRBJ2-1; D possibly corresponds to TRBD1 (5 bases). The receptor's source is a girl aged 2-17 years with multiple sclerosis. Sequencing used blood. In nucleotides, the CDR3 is TGTGCCAGCAGCTTAACAAGGGGAAGCTCCTACAATGAGCAGTTCTTC. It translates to CASSLTRGSSYNEQFF.